The rows below give T cell receptor beta chains drawn from one sample of a study of shared clonotypes between healthy human individuals. The repertoire was sequenced with immunoSEQ multiplex PCR; TCRdb's copy has only in-frame clones and lacks some. The sample includes millions of clones, about 95% of them seen just once. Sequenced: naive CD8+ T cells sorted from blood. The source is a young man in good health. The CDR3 runs from the conserved cysteine through the conserved F or W. A D gene is named only where the DNA matches it firmly. Part of the rows lack a size; the others show once, few, many or a class for expanded clones.

v_gene,abundance,d_gene,j_gene,CDR3nt,CDR3aa
TRBV15,-,-,TRBJ1-5,TGTGCCACCAGCATGCCCCCGAGAGGTGTGGATCAGCCCCAGCATTTT,CATSMPPRGVDQPQHF
TRBV7-9,-,TRBD1,TRBJ2-5,TGTGCCAGCAGACTAACAGGGGAAGAGACCCAGTACTTC,CASRLTGEETQYF
TRBV5-6,-,-,TRBJ2-1,TGTGCCAGCAGCTTTGGGGACTATGAGCAGTTCTTC,CASSFGDYEQFF
TRBV27,-,-,TRBJ1-1,TGTGCCAGCGGCGTGATGCTGAACACTGAAGCTTTCTTT,CASGVMLNTEAFF
TRBV27,-,-,TRBJ2-7,TGTGCCAGCAGTACCGGGACTCTTTACGAGCAGTACTTC,CASSTGTLYEQYF
TRBV27,-,-,TRBJ1-6,TGTGCCAGCAGCTGGACAGCTCCGAGCTCCTATAATTCACCCCTCCACTTT,CASSWTAPSSYNSPLHF
TRBV27,once,TRBD2,TRBJ2-7,TGTGCCAGCAGTTTAGTCCTAGCGGGAGGGCAAACCTACGAGCAGTACTTC,CASSLVLAGGQTYEQYF
TRBV30,few,-,TRBJ1-1,TGTGCCTGGAGTTTTACGGTGAACACTGAAGCTTTCTTT,CAWSFTVNTEAFF
TRBV6-1,-,-,TRBJ1-1,TGTGCCAGCAGGACGGAAGGAACTGAAGCTTTCTTT,CASRTEGTEAFF
TRBV9,-,-,TRBJ2-3,TGTGCCAGCAGCATCGGGGGAGGTACGCAGTATTTT,CASSIGGGTQYF
TRBV5-6,-,-,TRBJ2-2,TGTGCCAGCACCTGGGGATCCGGGGAGCTGTTTTTT,CASTWGSGELFF
TRBV7-8,-,-,TRBJ2-5,TGTGCCGGCCAGGGGACGGGGAACCAAGAGACCCAGTACTTC,CAGQGTGNQETQYF
TRBV7-8,-,-,TRBJ2-1,TGTGCCAGCAGCTTAGCCCGGGGAGAGGCCTACAATGAGCAGTTCTTC,CASSLARGEAYNEQFF
TRBV29-1,-,TRBD2,TRBJ2-1,TGCAGCGGGACTAGCGGTTACAATGAGCAGTTCTTC,CSGTSGYNEQFF
TRBV7-6,-,-,TRBJ1-4,TGTGCCAGCAGCGTGGAGGGAGGAGGTTATGAAAAACTGTTTTTT,CASSVEGGGYEKLFF
TRBV4-1,-,-,TRBJ2-7,TGCGCCAGCAGCCAAGCGGGGGCGAACTACGAGCAGTACTTC,CASSQAGANYEQYF